This section outlines one TCR beta chain sequence together with its context. This record comes from a study of T cell changes during pregnancy in multiple sclerosis. This CDR3 is 15 amino acids long. With 3 bases clipped from V and 5 bases from J, the junction kept 4 bases outside the gene matches. The germline CDR1 and CDR2 sequences are KGHSH and LQKENI. Sequencing used immunoSEQ multiplex PCR; TCRdb keeps in-frame clones, though not all of them. This sample has more than 95,000 clones, with roughly nine tenths found just once. This chain connects TRBV18 to TRBJ1-4; 9 nucleotides agree with TRBD1. The receptor's source is a female donor with multiple sclerosis, enrolled in a pregnancy study. Here the sequenced sample was peripheral blood, taken after pregnancy. The CDR3 spells CASSPGTGRNEKLFF. The CDR3 coding sequence is TGTGCCAGCTCACCGGGGACAGGGAGGAATGAAAAACTGTTTTTT.